This is a list of T cell receptor beta chains from one sample in a study of blood T cell repertoires in COVID-19. The protocol was immunoSEQ multiplex PCR, while the TCRdb copy is restricted to in-frame clones and leaves out a portion. The table has roughly 100,000 clones, approximately 76% seen once. Material for sequencing was peripheral blood. The receptor source for this set is a woman aged 70-85 years with acute or convalescent COVID-19. The CDR3 runs from the conserved cysteine through the conserved F or W. The order of the fields is V gene, CDR3 protein.

TRBV19 | CASHRGAGGFNEQFF
TRBV3-1/TRBV3-2 | CASRQAGGLNEQFF
TRBV19 | CASSFPGETQYF
TRBV5-1 | CASTPGSFSGNTIYF
TRBV19 | CASSTGTGYEQYF
TRBV19 | CASRPPTSFGEYNEQFF
TRBV2 | CASSETARGGGLSTDTQYF
TRBV12-3/TRBV12-4 | CASSAGRAEQYF
TRBV19 | CASIAEGAPHQPQHF
TRBV19 | CASSIEATGSYEQYF
TRBV6-1 | CASSARQPANTGELFF
TRBV6-2/TRBV6-3 | CASSYSSRFNEQFF
TRBV28 | CASRATNEKLFF
TRBV9 | CASSAYYGYTF
TRBV3-1/TRBV3-2 | CASSQVRGDSPLHF
TRBV5-1 | CASSLEDISLTEAFF
TRBV5-6 | CASSPRPRVHQSPEQYF
TRBV2 | CASSEAGGAQPQHF
TRBV30 | CAWSVDRPYGYTF
TRBV7-2 | CASSLGALNTEAFF
TRBV7-9 | CASSPKGQGAWNEQFF
TRBV20-1 | CSARESAQFF
TRBV3-1/TRBV3-2 | CASSQGPDRGGYGYTF
TRBV4-3 | CASSQVGSPLHF
TRBV15 | CATSDNRGRVRNNEQFF
TRBV30 | CAWSGGLRAKSNYGYTF
TRBV18 | CASSPPPFGNTEAFF
TRBV7-8 | CASSLHKETQYF
TRBV30 | CAWSGSAGSSYNEQFF